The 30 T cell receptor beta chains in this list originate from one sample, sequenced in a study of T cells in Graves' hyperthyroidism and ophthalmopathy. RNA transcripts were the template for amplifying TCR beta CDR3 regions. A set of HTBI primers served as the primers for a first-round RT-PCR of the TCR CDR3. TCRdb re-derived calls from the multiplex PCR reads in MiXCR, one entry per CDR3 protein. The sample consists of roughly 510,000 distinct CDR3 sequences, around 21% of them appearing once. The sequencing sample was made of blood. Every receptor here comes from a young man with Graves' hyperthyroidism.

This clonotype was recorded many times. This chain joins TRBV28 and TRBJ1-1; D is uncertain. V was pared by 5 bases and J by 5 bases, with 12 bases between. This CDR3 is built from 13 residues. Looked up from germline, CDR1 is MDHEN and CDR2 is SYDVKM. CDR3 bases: TGTGCCAGCAGTCCCACCCGGGCGACTGAAGCTTTCTTT. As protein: CASSPTRATEAFF.

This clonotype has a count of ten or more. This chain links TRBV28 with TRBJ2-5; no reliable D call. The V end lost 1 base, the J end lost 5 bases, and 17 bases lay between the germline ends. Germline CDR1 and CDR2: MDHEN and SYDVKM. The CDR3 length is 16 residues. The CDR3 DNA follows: TGTGCCAGCAGTTTATCCGCAGATGGTCCTGGGGAGACCCAGTACTTC. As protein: CASSLSADGPGETQYF.

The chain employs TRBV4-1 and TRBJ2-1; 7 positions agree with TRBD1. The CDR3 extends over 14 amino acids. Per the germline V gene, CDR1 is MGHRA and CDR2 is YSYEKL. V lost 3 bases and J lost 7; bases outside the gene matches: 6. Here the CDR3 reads CASSQQGVGNEQFF. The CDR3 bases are TGCGCCAGCAGCCAGCAGGGGGTAGGGAATGAGCAGTTCTTC.

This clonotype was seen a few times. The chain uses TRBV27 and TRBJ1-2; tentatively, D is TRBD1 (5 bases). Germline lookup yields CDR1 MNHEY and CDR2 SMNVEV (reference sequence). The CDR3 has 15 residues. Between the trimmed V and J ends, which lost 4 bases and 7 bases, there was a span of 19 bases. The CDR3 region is CASSSSGHPSSGYTF. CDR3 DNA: TGTGCCAGCAGTTCCTCCGGACACCCGTCGAGTGGCTACACCTTC.

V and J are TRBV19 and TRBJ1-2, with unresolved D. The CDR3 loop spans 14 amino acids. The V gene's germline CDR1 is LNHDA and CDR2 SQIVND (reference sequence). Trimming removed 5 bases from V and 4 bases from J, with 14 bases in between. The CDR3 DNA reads TGTGCCAGTAGTCTCCTCTTGGGGAGCTATGGCTACACCTTC. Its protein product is CASSLLLGSYGYTF.

The CDR3 bases are TGTGCCACCAGCAGAGATCGTAGCGGGAGTAGGCAGACCCAGTACTTC. Translation: CATSRDRSGSRQTQYF. V is TRBV15 and J is TRBJ2-5; the match to TRBD2 covers 9 bases. The CDR3 runs 16 residues. V dropped 0 bases and J dropped 6; count of bases not matched to a gene: 8. Germline-derived CDR1 and CDR2 are LNHNV and YYDKDF (reference sequence).

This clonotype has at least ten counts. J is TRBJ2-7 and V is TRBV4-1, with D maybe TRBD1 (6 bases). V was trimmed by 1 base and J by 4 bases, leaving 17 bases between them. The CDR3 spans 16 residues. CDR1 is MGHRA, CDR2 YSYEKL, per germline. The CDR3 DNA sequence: TGCGCCAGCAGCCAAGCATATATGGACAGTCTGTACGAGCAGTACTTC. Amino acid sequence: CASSQAYMDSLYEQYF.

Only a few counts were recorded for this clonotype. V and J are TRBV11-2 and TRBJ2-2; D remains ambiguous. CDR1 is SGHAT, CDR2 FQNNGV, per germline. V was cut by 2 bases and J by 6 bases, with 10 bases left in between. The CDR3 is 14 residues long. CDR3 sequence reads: CASSLLGQPGELFF. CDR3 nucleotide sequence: TGTGCCAGCAGCTTACTCGGCCAGCCCGGGGAGCTGTTTTTT.

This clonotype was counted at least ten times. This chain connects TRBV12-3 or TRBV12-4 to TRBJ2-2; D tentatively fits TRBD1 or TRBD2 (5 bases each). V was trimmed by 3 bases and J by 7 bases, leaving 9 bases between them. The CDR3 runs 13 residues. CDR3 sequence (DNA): TGTGCCAGCAGTTTGGGGGTTGGCGGGGAGCTGTTTTTT. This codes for CASSLGVGGELFF.

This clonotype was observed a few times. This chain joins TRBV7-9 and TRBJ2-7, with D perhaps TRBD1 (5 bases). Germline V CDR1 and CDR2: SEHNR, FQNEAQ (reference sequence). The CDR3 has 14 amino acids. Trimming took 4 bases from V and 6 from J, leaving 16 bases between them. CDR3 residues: CASSSSRTQGEQYF. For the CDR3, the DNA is TGTGCCAGCAGCTCCTCTAGGACGCAGGGCGAGCAGTACTTC.

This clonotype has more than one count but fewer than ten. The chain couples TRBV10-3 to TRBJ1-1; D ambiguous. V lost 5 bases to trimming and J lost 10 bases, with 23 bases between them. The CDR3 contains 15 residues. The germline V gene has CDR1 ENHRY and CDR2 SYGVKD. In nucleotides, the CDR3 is TGTGCCATCAGTTGGGGTGCCGAAATGGCCGTGGGAGCTTTCTTT. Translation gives CAISWGAEMAVGAFF.

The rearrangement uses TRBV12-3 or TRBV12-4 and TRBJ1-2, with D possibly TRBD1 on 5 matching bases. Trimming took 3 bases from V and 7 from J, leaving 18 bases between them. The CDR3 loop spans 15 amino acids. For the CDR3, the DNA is TGTGCCAGCAGTTTCGGGTTCACCGGGGGTTCTGGCTACACCTTC. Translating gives CASSFGFTGGSGYTF.

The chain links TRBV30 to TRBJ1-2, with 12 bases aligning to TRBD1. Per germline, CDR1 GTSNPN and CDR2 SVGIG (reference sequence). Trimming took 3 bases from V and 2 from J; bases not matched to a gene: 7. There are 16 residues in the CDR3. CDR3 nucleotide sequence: TGTGCCTGGAGGCGGGGGACAGGGGGCAGCAACTATGGCTACACCTTC. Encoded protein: CAWRRGTGGSNYGYTF.

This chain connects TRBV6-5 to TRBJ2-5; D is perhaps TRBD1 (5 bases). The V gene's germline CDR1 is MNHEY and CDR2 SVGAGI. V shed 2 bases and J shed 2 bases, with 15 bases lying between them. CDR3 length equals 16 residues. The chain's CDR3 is CASSYTPQGYQETQYF. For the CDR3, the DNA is TGTGCCAGCAGTTACACCCCTCAGGGCTATCAAGAGACCCAGTACTTC.

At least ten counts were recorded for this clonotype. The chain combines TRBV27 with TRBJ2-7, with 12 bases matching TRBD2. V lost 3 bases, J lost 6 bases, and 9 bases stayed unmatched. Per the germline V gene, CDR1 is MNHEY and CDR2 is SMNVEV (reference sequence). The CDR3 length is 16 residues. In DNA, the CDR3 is TGTGCCAGCAGTTTCTTCCCTAGCGGGGGGGCGCGCGAGCAGTACTTC. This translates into CASSFFPSGGAREQYF.

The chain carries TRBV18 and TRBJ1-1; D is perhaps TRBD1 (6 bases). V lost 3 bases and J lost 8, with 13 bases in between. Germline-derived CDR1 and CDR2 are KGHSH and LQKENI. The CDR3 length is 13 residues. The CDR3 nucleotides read TGTGCCAGCTCACCTGTAGCTGGGGGCGAAGCTTTCTTT. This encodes CASSPVAGGEAFF.

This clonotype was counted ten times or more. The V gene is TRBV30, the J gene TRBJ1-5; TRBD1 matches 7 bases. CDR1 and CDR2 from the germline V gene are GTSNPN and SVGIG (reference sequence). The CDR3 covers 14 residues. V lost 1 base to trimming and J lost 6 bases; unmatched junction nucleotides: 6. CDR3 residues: CAWSDGQVSQPQHF. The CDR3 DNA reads TGTGCCTGGAGTGACGGACAGGTCAGTCAGCCCCAGCATTTT.

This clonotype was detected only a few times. The CDR3 loop is CASSLEFSTYEQYF. The CDR3 nucleotides are TGTGCCAGCAGCTTAGAGTTCAGCACCTACGAGCAGTACTTC. The J gene is TRBJ2-7, the V gene TRBV11-3; D remains unclear. CDR3 length equals 14 residues. The germline V and J ends were trimmed by 0 bases and 2 bases, with 8 bases remaining between them. CDR1 is SGHNT and CDR2 is YENEEA in the germline V gene.

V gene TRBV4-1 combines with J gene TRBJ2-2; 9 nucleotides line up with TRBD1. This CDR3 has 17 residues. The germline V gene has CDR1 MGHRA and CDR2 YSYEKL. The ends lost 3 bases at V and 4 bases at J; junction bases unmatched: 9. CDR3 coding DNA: TGCGCCAGCAGCCAGGTACCGGGACAGGGTCGCACCGGGGAGCTGTTTTTT. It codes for CASSQVPGQGRTGELFF.

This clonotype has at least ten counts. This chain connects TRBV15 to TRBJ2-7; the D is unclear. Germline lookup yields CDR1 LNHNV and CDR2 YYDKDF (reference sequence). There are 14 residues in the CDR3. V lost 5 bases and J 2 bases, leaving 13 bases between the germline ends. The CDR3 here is CATSGLSRAYEQYF. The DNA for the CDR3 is TGTGCCACCAGCGGATTGAGTAGGGCCTACGAGCAGTACTTC. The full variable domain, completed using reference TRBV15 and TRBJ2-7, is DAMVIQNPRYQVTQFGKPVTLSCSQTLNHNVMYWYQQKSSQAPKLLFHYYDKDFNNEADTPDNFQSRRPNTSFCFLDIRSPGLGDTAMYLCATSGLSRAYEQYFGPGTRLTVT.

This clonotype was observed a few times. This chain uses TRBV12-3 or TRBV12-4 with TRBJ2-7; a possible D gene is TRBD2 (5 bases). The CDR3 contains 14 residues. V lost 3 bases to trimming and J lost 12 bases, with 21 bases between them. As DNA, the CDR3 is TGTGCCAGCAGTTTTCTGTCCCTCCACCGGGGTATGTACTTC. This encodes CASSFLSLHRGMYF.

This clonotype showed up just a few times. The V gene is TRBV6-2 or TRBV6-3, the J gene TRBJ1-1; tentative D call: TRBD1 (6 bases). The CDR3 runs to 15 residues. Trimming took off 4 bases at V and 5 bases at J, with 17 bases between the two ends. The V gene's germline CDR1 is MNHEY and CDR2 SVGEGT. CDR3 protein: CASSSAGGRGTEAFF. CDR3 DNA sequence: TGTGCCAGCAGTTCCGCGGGGGGCCGGGGGACTGAAGCTTTCTTT.

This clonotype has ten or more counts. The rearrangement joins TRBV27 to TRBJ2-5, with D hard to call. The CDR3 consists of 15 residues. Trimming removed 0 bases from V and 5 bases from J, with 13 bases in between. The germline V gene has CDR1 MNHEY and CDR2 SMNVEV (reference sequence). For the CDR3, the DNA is TGTGCCAGCAGTTTATCCAACGTCATAGGGGAGACCCAGTACTTC. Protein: CASSLSNVIGETQYF.

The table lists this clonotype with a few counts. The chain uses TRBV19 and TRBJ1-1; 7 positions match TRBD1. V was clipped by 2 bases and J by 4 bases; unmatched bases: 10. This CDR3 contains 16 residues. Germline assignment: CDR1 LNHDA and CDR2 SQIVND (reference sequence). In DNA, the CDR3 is TGTGCCAGTAGTATATTATGGGACAGTCCGCCCACTGAAGCTTTCTTT. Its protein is CASSILWDSPPTEAFF.

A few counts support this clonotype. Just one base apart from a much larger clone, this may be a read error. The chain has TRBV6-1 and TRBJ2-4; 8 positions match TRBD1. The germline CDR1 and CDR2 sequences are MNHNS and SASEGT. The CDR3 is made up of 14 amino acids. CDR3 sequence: CASGHPGGKTIQYF. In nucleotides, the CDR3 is TGTGCCAGCGGGCACCCAGGGGGCAAAACCATTCAGTACTTC.

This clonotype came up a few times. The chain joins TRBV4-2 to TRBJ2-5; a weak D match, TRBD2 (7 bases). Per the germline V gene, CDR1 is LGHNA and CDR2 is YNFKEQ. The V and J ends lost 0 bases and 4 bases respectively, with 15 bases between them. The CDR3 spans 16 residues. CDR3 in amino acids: CASSQDLGGGLETQYF. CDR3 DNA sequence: TGTGCCAGCAGCCAAGACTTGGGGGGGGGCTTAGAGACCCAGTACTTC.

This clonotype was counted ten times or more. CDR3 in DNA: TGTGCCAGCAGTTTACGAGAACGGACCTACTATCAAGAGACCCAGTACTTC. This encodes CASSLRERTYYQETQYF. The rearrangement uses TRBV28 and TRBJ2-5, with D unresolved. The CDR3 is 17 amino acids. V dropped 2 bases and J dropped 2 bases, with 18 bases sitting between them. Germline CDR1 MDHEN, CDR2 SYDVKM.

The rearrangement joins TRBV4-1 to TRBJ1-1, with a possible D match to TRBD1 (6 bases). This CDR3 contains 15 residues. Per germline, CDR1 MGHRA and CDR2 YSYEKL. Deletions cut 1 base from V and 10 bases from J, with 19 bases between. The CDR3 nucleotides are TGCGCCAGCAGCCAAGGAGGAGGGGGGGGGCGAGGAGCTTTCTTT. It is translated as CASSQGGGGGRGAFF.

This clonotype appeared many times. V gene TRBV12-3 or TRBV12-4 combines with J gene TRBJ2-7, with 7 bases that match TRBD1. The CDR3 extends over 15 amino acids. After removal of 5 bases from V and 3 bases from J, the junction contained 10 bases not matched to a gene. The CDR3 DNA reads TGTGCCAGCAGTCTTTCCGAGACAGGGTACTACGAGCAGTACTTC. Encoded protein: CASSLSETGYYEQYF.

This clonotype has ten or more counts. For the CDR3, the DNA is TGTGCCTGGAGTGGGATCATTGGCGGTCAGCCCCAGCATTTT. Its translation is CAWSGIIGGQPQHF. The V gene is TRBV30, the J gene TRBJ1-5; D gene uncertain. Deletions cut 1 base from V and 6 bases from J, with 13 bases between. The CDR3 runs to 14 residues. The V gene's germline CDR1 is GTSNPN and CDR2 SVGIG (reference sequence). Full variable domain (outside the CDR3, taken from reference TRBV30 and TRBJ1-5): SQTIHQWPATLVQPVGSPLSLECTVEGTSNPNLYWYRQAAGRGLQLLFYSVGIGQISSEVPQNLSASRPQDRQFILSSKKLLLSDSGFYLCAWSGIIGGQPQHFGDGTRLSIL.